This TCR beta chain was sequenced for a study of shared clonotypes between healthy human individuals. Findings and caveats of the study: In general, naive subsets displayed greater estimated richness than memory subsets did.

Comment on this clone: Its antigen is not identified.

Germline CDR1 is WSHSY and CDR2 is SAAADI. There are 11 residues in the CDR3. The V end was cut by 6 bases, the J end by 4 bases, with 7 bases between. Several immunoSEQ plates held equal portions of the genomic DNA taken from each subset. Produced via immunoSEQ multiplex PCR; TCRdb's table is partial and in-frame only. The table includes more than 1,200,000 clones, around 98.5% detected once. Sequencing was done on a sample of naive CD4+ T cells sorted from blood. Subset denoted: CD45RA+ positively selected. The source is a man aged 25 to 40 in good health. This chain connects TRBV10-2 to TRBJ2-7; a possible D gene is TRBD1 (5 bases). The CDR3 reads CASSRVYEQYF. The CDR3 DNA is TGCGCCAGCAGCAGGGTGTACGAGCAGTACTTC.